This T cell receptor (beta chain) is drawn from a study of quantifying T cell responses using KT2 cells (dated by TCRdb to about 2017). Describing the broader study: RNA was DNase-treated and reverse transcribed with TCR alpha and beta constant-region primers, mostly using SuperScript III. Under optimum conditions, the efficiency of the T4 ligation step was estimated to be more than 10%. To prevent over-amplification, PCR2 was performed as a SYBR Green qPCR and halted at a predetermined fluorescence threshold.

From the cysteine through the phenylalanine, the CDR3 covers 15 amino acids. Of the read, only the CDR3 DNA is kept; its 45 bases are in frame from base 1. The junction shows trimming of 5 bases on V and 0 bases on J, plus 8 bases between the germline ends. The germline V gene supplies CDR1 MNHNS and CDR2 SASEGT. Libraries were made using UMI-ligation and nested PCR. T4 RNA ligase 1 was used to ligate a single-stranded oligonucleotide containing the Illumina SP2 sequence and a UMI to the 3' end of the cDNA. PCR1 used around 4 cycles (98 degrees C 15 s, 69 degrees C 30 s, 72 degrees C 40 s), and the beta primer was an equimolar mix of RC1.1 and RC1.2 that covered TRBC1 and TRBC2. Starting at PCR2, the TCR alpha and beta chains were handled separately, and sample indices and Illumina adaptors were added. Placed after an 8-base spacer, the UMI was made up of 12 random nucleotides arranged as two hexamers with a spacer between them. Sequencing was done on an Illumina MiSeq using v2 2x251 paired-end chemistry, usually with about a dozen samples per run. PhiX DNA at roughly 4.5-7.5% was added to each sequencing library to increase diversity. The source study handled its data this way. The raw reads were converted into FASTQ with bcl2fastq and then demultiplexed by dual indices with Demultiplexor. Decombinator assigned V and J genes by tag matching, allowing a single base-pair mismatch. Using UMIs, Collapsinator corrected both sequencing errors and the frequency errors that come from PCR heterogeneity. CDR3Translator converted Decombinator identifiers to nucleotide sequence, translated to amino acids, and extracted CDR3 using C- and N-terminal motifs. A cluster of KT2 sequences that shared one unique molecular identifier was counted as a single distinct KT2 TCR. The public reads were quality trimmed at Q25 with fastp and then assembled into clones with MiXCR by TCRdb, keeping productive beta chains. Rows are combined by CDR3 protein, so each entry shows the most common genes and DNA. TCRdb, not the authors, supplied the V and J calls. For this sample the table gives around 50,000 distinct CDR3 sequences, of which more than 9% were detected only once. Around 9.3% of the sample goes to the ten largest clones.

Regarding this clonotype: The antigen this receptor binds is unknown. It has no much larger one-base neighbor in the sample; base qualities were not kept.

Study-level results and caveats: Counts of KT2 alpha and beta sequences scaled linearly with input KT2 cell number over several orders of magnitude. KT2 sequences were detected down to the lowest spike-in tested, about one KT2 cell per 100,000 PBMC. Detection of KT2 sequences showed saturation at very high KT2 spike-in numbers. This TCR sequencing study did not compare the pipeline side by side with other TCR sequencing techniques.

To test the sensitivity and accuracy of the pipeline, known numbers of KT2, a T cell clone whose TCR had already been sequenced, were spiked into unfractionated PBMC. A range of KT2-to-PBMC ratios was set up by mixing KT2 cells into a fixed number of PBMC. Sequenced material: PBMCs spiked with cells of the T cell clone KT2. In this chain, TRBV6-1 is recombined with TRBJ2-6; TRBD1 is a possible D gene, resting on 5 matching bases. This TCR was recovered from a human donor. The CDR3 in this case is CASSSGFSGANVLTF. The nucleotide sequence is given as TGTGCCAGCAGTTCAGGGTTCTCTGGGGCCAACGTCCTGACTTTC.